The clone carrying this T cell receptor beta chain has at least ten counts. This entry is derived from a study of T cells in Graves' hyperthyroidism and ophthalmopathy. Study context: At initial diagnosis, before any treatment had begun, peripheral blood was obtained.

This CDR3 has 15 amino acids. V lost 2 bases to trimming and J lost 2 bases, with 11 bases between them. Per the germline V gene, CDR1 is KGHDR and CDR2 is SFDVKD. RNA transcripts were the template for amplifying TCR beta CDR3 regions. HTBI primers drove first-round RT-PCR of the TCR CDR3. TCRdb redid the calling of the multiplex PCR reads with MiXCR, one entry per CDR3 protein. The sample has roughly 110,000 distinct CDR3 sequences; 16% are singletons. This TCR came from a woman aged 45-59 years with Graves' hyperthyroidism. The chain recombines TRBV24-1 with TRBJ2-5, with D maybe TRBD1 (6 bases). Material for sequencing was blood. Written as DNA, the CDR3 is TGTGCCACCAGTGATTCCTACGGGACACAAGAGACCCAGTACTTC. It codes for CATSDSYGTQETQYF.